This T cell receptor (beta chain) originates from a study of PD-1 blockade in mismatch repair-deficient tumors. Study-level results: Tumor-resident clones, often absent from pretreatment blood, expanded after pembrolizumab and then contracted.

The table came from immunoSEQ multiplex PCR; TCRdb's copy has only in-frame clones and leaves some out. The sample lists more than 30,000 clones, roughly 84% occurring once. The CDR3 has 14 residues. The V and J ends lost 4 bases and 4 bases respectively, with 13 bases between them. Germline CDR1 reads SGHVS; CDR2 reads FQNEAQ. This clone occurred a few times. Its antigen is unidentified. The rearrangement joins TRBV7-8 to TRBJ1-1, with D uncertain. This receptor was obtained from an adult with mismatch repair-deficient cancer. The material sequenced was peripheral blood, taken less than 95 weeks after starting pembrolizumab. The chain's CDR3 is CASSSPEGSTEAFF. The CDR3 nucleotides read TGTGCCAGCAGCTCCCCGGAGGGTAGCACTGAAGCTTTCTTT. Drawing the rest from reference TRBV7-8 and TRBJ1-1, the complete variable domain is GAGVSQSPRYKVAKRGQDVALRCDPISGHVSLFWYQQALGQGPEFLTYFQNEAQLDKSGLPSDRFFAERPEGSVSTLKIQRTQQEDSAVYLCASSSPEGSTEAFFGQGTRLTVV.